This T cell receptor beta chain comes out of a study of patients and donors after allogeneic stem cell transplantation. Trimming shortened V by 1 base and J by 6 bases, and 19 bases separated the two germline ends. CDR3 length equals 17 residues. The V gene's germline CDR1 is KGHDR and CDR2 SFDVKD. TCRdb re-called the RT-PCR reads with MiXCR, one entry per CDR3 protein. The sample contains hundreds of thousands of distinct CDR3 sequences, 15% to 20% of which appear only once. Sequencing was done on a sample of blood, either unsorted or a sorted T cell fraction (not recorded which). The rearrangement joins TRBV24-1 to TRBJ2-3, with D maybe TRBD1 (6 bases). The clonotype comes from a human donor who was either an allogeneic HSCT recipient or a stem cell or donor lymphocyte infusion donor (not recorded which). It is not recorded whose cells these are; they may come from a transplant donor. The CDR3 loop reads CATSDFLPGHRSDTQYF. The CDR3 nucleotides are TGTGCCACCAGTGATTTTTTACCGGGACACCGTTCTGATACGCAGTATTTT.